This TCR beta chain stems from a study of T cell clonality in common variable immunodeficiency (dated by TCRdb to between 2015 and 2017). Including cysteine and phenylalanine, the CDR3 has 12 amino acids. Only the CDR3 bases that were read are kept: 27 of them, in frame from base 1. From a lookup of the germline V gene (reference sequence), CDR1 and CDR2 are DFQATT and SNEGSKA. This clone was observed many times. The target of this receptor is not known. Germline and junction disagree at one end, which may indicate a read error. The read halts 3 residues ahead of the CDR3 end, with the missing end drawn from the germline J gene. Other nucleotide sequences from this sample produce the same CDR3. Most of the CVID patients and most of the healthy controls were of Caucasian heritage. Heparinized peripheral whole blood samples of roughly 5 to 9 ml were obtained from each donor. TCRbeta CDR3 repertoires were sequenced from genomic DNA of adults with common variable immune deficiency (CVID) and healthy adult controls. There were around 22 healthy adult volunteers in the control group (around twelve female and 10 male), ranging in age from roughly 23 to 70 years, with a mean age of approximately 34. Diluted blood was density-centrifuged over Hypaque 1077 or Ficoll-Paque to isolate peripheral blood mononuclear cells. Genomic DNA was obtained from unsorted mononuclear cells through either Qiagen column purification or a centrifugation-based method.

What the study reported, not specific to this receptor: CVID subjects shared fewer TCRbeta clones with each other than healthy controls did (p < 0.0001). Even though DNA input was equal, the average per sample came to 82,000 or so unique sequences for controls compared with some 29,000 for CVID samples. Correlations of repertoire features with clinical complications were constrained by heterogeneity among patients within the CVID cohort. According to the authors, finding the cause of the higher clonality in CVID would require sequencing the repertoires of T cell subpopulations. Compared with healthy controls, CVID subjects showed increased TCRbeta clonality (t-test p = 0.018), a feature most characteristic of about a third of subjects. Reportedly, TCRbeta sequences from CVID had fewer deletions and N-nucleotide insertions, and highly modified clones with 13 or more V deletions were absent from CVID.

CVID samples and control samples contributed equivalent amounts of genomic DNA as sequencing input. For every sample, a 60 bp segment covering the rearranged TCRbeta CDR3 region was amplified and then sequenced. The immunoSEQ assay, a bias-corrected multiplex PCR combined with high-throughput sequencing, was used for TCRbeta amplification. Per the source publication's procedure: Each unique nucleotide sequence was treated as a clone and annotated with V, D and J genes, copy number and frequency. Sequences were labeled productive if in frame, and non-productive if out of frame or containing stop codons. Clonality was calculated from Shannon's entropy as previously described. The predicted amino acid sequences of productive clones were used to derive the mean CDR3 Kyte-Doolittle hydropathy. Hierarchical clustering of scaled V gene usage was performed with the R hclust function using Manhattan distance and complete linkage. Sharing of clones by CDR3 amino acid sequence was evaluated by resampling 12 repertoires per group over 100 rounds. The repertoires were screened for about 70 published EBV-specific TCRbeta sequences and roughly 240 published CMV-specific TCRbeta sequences. Analysis left out two CVID samples that produced under 10,000 sequences, so approximately 40 CVID repertoires remained. In its TCRdb copy, this immuneACCESS table keeps in-frame sequences only and misses some clones. Where compared with another copy, unresolved V genes explain less than half of these, and the others have no known cause. The D gene and trimming were derived from the DNA, and the V and J assignments and clone size from that table. The table for this sample lists tens of thousands of clones, none of them counted only once. The ten largest clones add up to under 4.5% of the sample.

The sequence was obtained from a person aged 18 to 75 in good health. This receptor chain uses TRBV20-1 and TRBJ1-3; the D gene is perhaps TRBD1, on 6 matching bases. Sequenced material: peripheral blood mononuclear cells. The sequenced CDR3 bases are TGCAGTGCTATCAGGGGTGGAAACACA. Translated, it gives CSAIRGGNT. From start to end, the CDR3 is CSAIRGGNTIYF.